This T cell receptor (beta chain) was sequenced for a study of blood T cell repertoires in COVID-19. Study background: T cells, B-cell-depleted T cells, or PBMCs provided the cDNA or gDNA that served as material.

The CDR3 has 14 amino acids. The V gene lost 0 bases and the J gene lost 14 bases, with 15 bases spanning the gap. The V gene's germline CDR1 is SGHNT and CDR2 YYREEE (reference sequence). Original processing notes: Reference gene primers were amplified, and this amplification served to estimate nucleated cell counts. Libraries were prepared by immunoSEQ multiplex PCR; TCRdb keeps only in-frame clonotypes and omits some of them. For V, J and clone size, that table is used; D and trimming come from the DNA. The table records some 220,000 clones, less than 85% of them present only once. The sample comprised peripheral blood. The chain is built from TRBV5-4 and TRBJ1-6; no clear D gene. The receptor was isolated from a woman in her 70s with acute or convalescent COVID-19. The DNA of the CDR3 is TGTGCCAGCAGCTTGGCCTCTCAGGAGGGTACCCTCCACTTT. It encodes CASSLASQEGTLHF.